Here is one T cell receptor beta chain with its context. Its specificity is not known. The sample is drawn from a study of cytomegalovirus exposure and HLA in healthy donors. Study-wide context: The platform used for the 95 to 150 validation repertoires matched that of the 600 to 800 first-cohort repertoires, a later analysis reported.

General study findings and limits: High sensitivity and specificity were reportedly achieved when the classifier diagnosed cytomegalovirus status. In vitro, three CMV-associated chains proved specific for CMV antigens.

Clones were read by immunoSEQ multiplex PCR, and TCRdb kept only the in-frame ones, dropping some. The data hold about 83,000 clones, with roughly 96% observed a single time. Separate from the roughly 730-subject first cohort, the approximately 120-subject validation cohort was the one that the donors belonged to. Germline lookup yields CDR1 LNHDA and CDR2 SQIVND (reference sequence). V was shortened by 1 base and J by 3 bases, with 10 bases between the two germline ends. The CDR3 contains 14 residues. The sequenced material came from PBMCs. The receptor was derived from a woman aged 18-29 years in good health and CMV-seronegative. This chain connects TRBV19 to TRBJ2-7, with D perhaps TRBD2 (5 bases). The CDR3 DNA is TGTGCCAGTAGTATAGTACACGGGGTCTACGAGCAGTACTTC. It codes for CASSIVHGVYEQYF.